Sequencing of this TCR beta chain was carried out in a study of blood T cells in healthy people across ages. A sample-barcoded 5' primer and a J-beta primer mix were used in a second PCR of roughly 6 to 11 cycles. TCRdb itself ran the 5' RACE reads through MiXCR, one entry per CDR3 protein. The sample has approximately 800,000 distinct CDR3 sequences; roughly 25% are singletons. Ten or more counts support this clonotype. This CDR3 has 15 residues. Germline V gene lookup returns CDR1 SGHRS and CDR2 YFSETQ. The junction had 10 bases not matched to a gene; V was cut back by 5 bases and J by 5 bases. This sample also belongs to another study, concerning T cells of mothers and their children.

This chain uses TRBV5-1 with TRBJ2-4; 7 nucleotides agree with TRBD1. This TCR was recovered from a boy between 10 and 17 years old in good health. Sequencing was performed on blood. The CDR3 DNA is TGCGCCAGCAGACGGGACAGTGGAGATCAAAACATTCAGTACTTC. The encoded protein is CASRRDSGDQNIQYF.